This T cell receptor (beta chain) was obtained from a study of blood T cells in healthy people across ages. Overall study results and limits: Compared with aged donors, long-lived donors showed fewer expanded clones, suggesting selection.

Through a sample-barcoded 5' primer and a J-beta primer mix, a second PCR was run for about 7 to 12 cycles. A single record per CDR3 protein comes from TCRdb applying MiXCR to the 5' RACE reads. The sample records over 1.5 million distinct CDR3 sequences, 49% being singletons. Extractions gave at least 5.5 micrograms of total RNA per sample. Of note for this clonotype: Its target is unknown.

This CDR3 is 14 amino acids long. V was shortened by 5 bases and J by 3 bases, with 14 bases between the two germline ends. Germline CDR1 and CDR2: SGHVS and FQNEAQ. This receptor was taken from a woman between 40 and 55 years old in good health. The chain recombines TRBV7-8 with TRBJ2-7; D gene ambiguous. The specimen was blood. As DNA, the CDR3 is TGTGCCAGCAGCCTGAACGATAAAGTCTACGAGCAGTACTTC. Its protein is CASSLNDKVYEQYF. Full variable domain (missing parts from reference TRBV7-8 and TRBJ2-7): GAGVSQSPRYKVAKRGQDVALRCDPISGHVSLFWYQQALGQGPEFLTYFQNEAQLDKSGLPSDRFFAERPEGSVSTLKIQRTQQEDSAVYLCASSLNDKVYEQYFGPGTRLTVT.